A selection of T cell receptor beta chains follows, all from one sample in a study of blood T cell repertoires in COVID-19. Generated by immunoSEQ multiplex PCR, the TCRdb table keeps only in-frame clones and is missing some. The sample contains roughly 250,000 clones, roughly 90% of which appear only once. Sequencing input: PBMCs or T cells enriched from blood (not recorded which). These receptors came from a woman between 25 and 40 years old with acute COVID-19. Both conserved end residues are part of each CDR3. The D gene is left open where the match is weak. Size is stated for part of the rows, as once, few or many counts, or as a class when the clone is expanded.

TRBV21-1	few	NA	TRBJ1-5	TGTGCCAGCTTTTGGATGAACCTAGACAGCAATCAGCCCCAGCATTTT	CASFWMNLDSNQPQHF
TRBV7-2	NA	TRBD2	TRBJ2-1	TGTGCCAGCAGCTTAACGACTAGCGGGAGGGATGAGCAGTTCTTC	CASSLTTSGRDEQFF
TRBV6-5	NA	NA	TRBJ1-2	TGTGCCAGCAGTTACTCGGGAGGGGGGGCCTATGGCTACACCTTC	CASSYSGGGAYGYTF
TRBV6-2/TRBV6-3	NA	NA	TRBJ2-7	TGTGCCAGCAGTTACCTGCAGGGGAGCTCCTACGAGCAGTACTTC	CASSYLQGSSYEQYF
TRBV13	once	NA	TRBJ1-1	TGTGCCAGCAGCTTCGGGAACACTGAAGCTTTCTTT	CASSFGNTEAFF
TRBV20-1	NA	NA	TRBJ2-1	TGCAGTGCTAGTAAGAGGTTCGGAAGTCGGGAGCAGTTCTTC	CSASKRFGSREQFF
TRBV7-6	NA	TRBD2	TRBJ2-3	TGTGCCAGCAGCCACCGTCTAGCGGGGGGCATAGATACGCAGTATTTT	CASSHRLAGGIDTQYF
TRBV9	NA	NA	TRBJ1-1	TGTGCCAGCAGCGTAGATCCAGGGCACACTGAAGCTTTCTTT	CASSVDPGHTEAFF
TRBV12-3/TRBV12-4	NA	TRBD1	TRBJ1-1	TGTGCCAGCTGGACAGGGGGCAAGGGAGCTTTCTTT	CASWTGGKGAFF
TRBV5-1	NA	NA	TRBJ1-4	TGCGCCAGCAGCTTTACGGGGGGAACTAATGAAAAACTGTTTTTT	CASSFTGGTNEKLFF
TRBV4-3	NA	NA	TRBJ2-2	TGCGCCAGCAGCCAGCAGGTCCCCGGGGAGCTGTTTTTT	CASSQQVPGELFF
TRBV5-1	NA	NA	TRBJ1-1	TGCGCCAGCAGCTTGGACAGTGGGAGCACTGAAGCTTTCTTT	CASSLDSGSTEAFF
TRBV3-1/TRBV3-2	NA	NA	TRBJ2-1	TGTGCCAGCAGCCTTACTTTCCGGGCAGTAATGTTTGGAGGCAATGAGCAGTTCTTC	CASSLTFRAVMFGGNEQFF
TRBV19	NA	NA	TRBJ1-5	TGTGCCAGTAGTATAGATTCGGACGGGAGATATAGCAATCAGCCCCAGCATTTT	CASSIDSDGRYSNQPQHF
TRBV9	NA	NA	TRBJ1-3	TGTGCCAGCAGCGCCCCACAGGGTCTTACTGGAAACACCATATATTTT	CASSAPQGLTGNTIYF
TRBV5-6	NA	NA	TRBJ2-2	TGTGCCAGCAGCTTGTCGACCGGGGAGCTGTTTTTT	CASSLSTGELFF
TRBV7-9	NA	NA	TRBJ1-4	TGTGCCAGCAGCTTAGGTGTGCCAGGTGGAAATGAAAAACTGTTTTTT	CASSLGVPGGNEKLFF
TRBV30	NA	TRBD1	TRBJ1-2	TGTGCCTGGAAGGGACAGGACGTCGGGGGCTACACCTTC	CAWKGQDVGGYTF
TRBV2	NA	TRBD2	TRBJ2-1	TGTGCCAGCAGTGTCGGGGGGTCCGGTGAGCAGTTCTTC	CASSVGGSGEQFF
TRBV3-1/TRBV3-2	NA	NA	TRBJ1-4	TGTGCCAGCAGCCCGCGGGGGGGGCACGAAAAACTGTTTTTT	CASSPRGGHEKLFF
TRBV2	once	NA	TRBJ1-5	TGTGCCAGCGGGGCAGATAGCAATCAGCCCCAGCATTTT	CASGADSNQPQHF
TRBV19	NA	NA	TRBJ1-6	TGTGCCACCAGAGATAGGGAGGGACCGTCTAATTCACCCCTCCACTTT	CATRDREGPSNSPLHF
TRBV29-1	NA	NA	TRBJ1-2	TGCAGCGTTGAAGCTGTCTATGGCTACACCTTC	CSVEAVYGYTF
TRBV6-5	NA	TRBD1	TRBJ2-7	TGTGCCAGCAGTCCCGGACAGGTCTCCCACGAGCAGTACTTC	CASSPGQVSHEQYF
TRBV30	NA	NA	TRBJ1-6	TGTGCCTGGAGTGTATCGACAGGTTTTATTTCACCCCTCCACTTT	CAWSVSTGFISPLHF
TRBV18	NA	TRBD2	TRBJ2-1	TGTGCCAGCTCACCGAGCCCCGGGACTAGCGGGAGGAGCTACAATGAGCAGTTCTTC	CASSPSPGTSGRSYNEQFF
TRBV5-8	NA	NA	TRBJ2-5	TGTGCCAGCAGCTTGGCACGGGGCCAGTACTTC	CASSLARGQYF
TRBV6-1	NA	NA	TRBJ1-6	TGTGCCAGCAGTGAAGCGGGAGGAGCACCTGGGAATTCACCCCTCCACTTT	CASSEAGGAPGNSPLHF
TRBV7-9	once	TRBD2	TRBJ2-2	TGTGCCAGCAGCAGCGGGAGCACCGGGGAGCTGTTTTTT	CASSSGSTGELFF
TRBV5-8	NA	NA	TRBJ2-6	TGTGCCAGCAGGACTCGAATGACCTCTGGGGCCAACGTCCTGACTTTC	CASRTRMTSGANVLTF
TRBV7-8	NA	NA	TRBJ1-2	TGTGCCAGCAGCTTAGGACGGGACACCATAAACAATGGCTACACCTTC	CASSLGRDTINNGYTF
TRBV3-1/TRBV3-2	NA	TRBD2	TRBJ2-1	TGTGCCAGCAGCCTCCCTAGCGGGGGAGACAATGAGCAGTTCTTC	CASSLPSGGDNEQFF